These T cell receptor beta chains were read from a single sample in a study of beta chain features in type 1 diabetes. Libraries were prepared by immunoSEQ multiplex PCR; TCRdb keeps only in-frame clonotypes and omits some of them. The table records 300,000 to 450,000 clones, over 9.5% of them present only once. Input material: naive CD4+ T cells from blood. These receptors were obtained from a man between 18 and 29 years old in good health. CDR3s include the opening cysteine and the closing phenylalanine or tryptophan. A D gene is named only where the DNA matches it firmly. The size field is filled for only some rows; it gives once, few, many or a size class.

TGTGCCAGCAGCTTAGACAGGGGTCCTTCGGGTACGCAGTATTTT,CASSLDRGPSGTQYF,TRBV7-2,few,TRBD1,TRBJ2-3
TGCGCCAGCAGCCGTTGGACTAGCACCGGGGAGCTGTTTTTT,CASSRWTSTGELFF,TRBV4-3,few,TRBD2,TRBJ2-2
TGCGCCAGCAGCCCCGACAGGGGCGGCAATGAGCAGTTCTTC,CASSPDRGGNEQFF,TRBV5-1,few,TRBD1,TRBJ2-1
TGTGCCACCAGCAGAGATCCTAGGGAGACCCAGTACTTC,CATSRDPRETQYF,TRBV15,.,.,TRBJ2-5
TGTGCCAGCAGCTTGGACGGGATATTCTACGAGCAGTACTTC,CASSLDGIFYEQYF,TRBV7-2,.,.,TRBJ2-7
TGCGCCAACGTCCGGCGGGGGGAAGACCAAGAGACCCAGTACTTC,CANVRRGEDQETQYF,TRBV5-1,.,TRBD2,TRBJ2-5
TGCGCCAGCAGCCCGGGCAGGGTCGCCTACAATGAGCAGTTCTTC,CASSPGRVAYNEQFF,TRBV5-1,.,.,TRBJ2-1
TGTGCCAGCAGTAGGGGGATTAGCTCCTACGAGCAGTACTTC,CASSRGISSYEQYF,TRBV25-1,few,.,TRBJ2-7
TGTGCCAGCAGCTTGGAGGGACACCTATACGAGCAGTACTTC,CASSLEGHLYEQYF,TRBV5-4,.,.,TRBJ2-7
TGTGCCAGCAGCTTAACGGTGACTAGCGGGAGGGCTGGGGCCAACGTCCTGACTTTC,CASSLTVTSGRAGANVLTF,TRBV7-2,.,TRBD2,TRBJ2-6
TGTGCCAGCAGCCCATTGACAGGATTGACTGGGGCCAACGTCCTGACTTTC,CASSPLTGLTGANVLTF,TRBV14,few,.,TRBJ2-6
TGTGCCAGCAGTAGACAGTCCAATCAGCCCCAGCATTTT,CASSRQSNQPQHF,TRBV6-5,few,.,TRBJ1-5
TGCGCCAGCAGCCAATTAGCGTACAATGAGCAGTTCTTC,CASSQLAYNEQFF,TRBV4-3,.,.,TRBJ2-1
TGTGCCAGCTCTTCTTTCTTCGTCCGAGGTGACACTGAAGCTTTCTTT,CASSSFFVRGDTEAFF,TRBV27,.,.,TRBJ1-1
TGTGCCAGCCTTACCAGGGGGAACACTGAAGCTTTCTTT,CASLTRGNTEAFF,TRBV6-6,.,.,TRBJ1-1
TGTGCCAGCAGCTTAGGAGGACTAGCGGGGGGGCGGCGAGAGACCCAGTACTTC,CASSLGGLAGGRRETQYF,TRBV7-2,once,TRBD2,TRBJ2-5
TGTGCCAGCAGCCGGACAGGCCGGGACAATCAGCCCCAGCATTTT,CASSRTGRDNQPQHF,TRBV6-5,once,TRBD1,TRBJ1-5
TGTGCCAGCAGCTTTGGTTTACTAGCCAAAAACATTCAGTACTTC,CASSFGLLAKNIQYF,TRBV7-8,few,.,TRBJ2-4
TGCAGCGTTGACAGGGACACCAGGACAGATACGCAGTATTTT,CSVDRDTRTDTQYF,TRBV29-1,few,.,TRBJ2-3
TGTGCCAGCAGTAGCGGGAACTACAATGAGCAGTTCTTC,CASSSGNYNEQFF,TRBV6-6,.,TRBD2,TRBJ2-1
TGTGCCAGCAGTTTCATACAGGGGACTAGCACAGATACGCAGTATTTT,CASSFIQGTSTDTQYF,TRBV6-5,few,.,TRBJ2-3
TGTGCCAGCAGTTTATCCCGGACAGGGGATGGCTACACCTTC,CASSLSRTGDGYTF,TRBV28,.,TRBD1,TRBJ1-2
TGCAGCGTCCGCGGGGCACGCTCCTACGAGCAGTACTTC,CSVRGARSYEQYF,TRBV29-1,.,.,TRBJ2-7
TGCGCCAGCAGCCAGGGACAGTTCACCGGGGAGCTGTTTTTT,CASSQGQFTGELFF,TRBV4-1,few,TRBD1,TRBJ2-2
TGTGCCAGCAGCCGACGAGGCCCGACCTTCTACGAGCAGTACTTC,CASSRRGPTFYEQYF,TRBV5-6,.,.,TRBJ2-7
TGTGCCAGCAGTGAGTTACGGGAGAGTTACGAGCAGTACTTC,CASSELRESYEQYF,TRBV28,.,.,TRBJ2-7
TGTGCCAGCAGTTCCCATAGCAATCAGCCCCAGCATTTT,CASSSHSNQPQHF,TRBV27,few,.,TRBJ1-5
TGTGCCAGCAGCCCTAGTAGTTGGACAGGGTCTCGGTGGAAGCAGTACTTC,CASSPSSWTGSRWKQYF,TRBV11-1,few,TRBD1,TRBJ2-7
TGCGCCAGCAGCTTGGCTAGCGGACCCAATGAGCAGTTCTTC,CASSLASGPNEQFF,TRBV5-1,.,TRBD2,TRBJ2-1
TGTGCCAGCAGTCCCCGGTTAGCTAACTATGGCTACACCTTC,CASSPRLANYGYTF,TRBV7-8,.,.,TRBJ1-2
TGCGCCAGCAGTCAACGTCACAGGCCCTACGAGCAGTACTTC,CASSQRHRPYEQYF,TRBV23-1,few,.,TRBJ2-7
TGTGCCAGCAGCTCCAGCGTCCGGGAGACCCAGTACTTC,CASSSSVRETQYF,TRBV7-2,few,.,TRBJ2-5
TGTGCCAGCAGCCAAGATGGAGGCAGGGGGAATGGCTACACCTTC,CASSQDGGRGNGYTF,TRBV4-2,.,TRBD1,TRBJ1-2
TGTGCCAGCAGCGTAGGAGCTAGCGGGGGTCACTTCACAGATACGCAGTATTTT,CASSVGASGGHFTDTQYF,TRBV9,.,TRBD2,TRBJ2-3
TGCGCCAGCAGCCGAGGACAGGGGGCTCTTTCCGGGGAGCTGTTTTTT,CASSRGQGALSGELFF,TRBV4-1,.,TRBD1,TRBJ2-2
TGCGCCAGCAGCTTAATAGTAGGGGATGGTGGCTACACCTTC,CASSLIVGDGGYTF,TRBV5-1,few,.,TRBJ1-2
TGTGCCAGCAGACGGACAGGGGATCGGACTGAAGCTTTCTTT,CASRRTGDRTEAFF,TRBV6-6,.,TRBD1,TRBJ1-1
TGTGCCAGCAGCTCACAGGGGAGTGGTACCGGGGAGCTGTTTTTT,CASSSQGSGTGELFF,TRBV7-3,few,TRBD1,TRBJ2-2
TGTGCCAGCGCTGAACTAGCGGGTAATGAGCAGTTCTTC,CASAELAGNEQFF,TRBV28,.,TRBD2,TRBJ2-1
TGTGCCAGCAGCGCTGGGGACAGGGGGCTCGAAAAACTGTTTTTT,CASSAGDRGLEKLFF,TRBV9,few,TRBD1,TRBJ1-4
TGTGCCAGCTCACCCCAAGACAGGGTCCCTAGCACAGATACGCAGTATTTT,CASSPQDRVPSTDTQYF,TRBV18,.,TRBD1,TRBJ2-3
TGTGCCAGCAGCTTGGAACCAGGTAGCAATCAGCCCCAGCATTTT,CASSLEPGSNQPQHF,TRBV5-4,.,.,TRBJ1-5
TGTGCCAGCAGCCAAATACTAGGACCGAATGAGCAGTTCTTC,CASSQILGPNEQFF,TRBV14,few,.,TRBJ2-1
TGTGCCATCGGAGAGGAGGCGGGTGACAATGAGCAGTTCTTC,CAIGEEAGDNEQFF,TRBV10-3,few,.,TRBJ2-1
TGTGCCATCAAGACTAGCGGGAGGCGAAACACCGGGGAGCTGTTTTTT,CAIKTSGRRNTGELFF,TRBV10-3,few,TRBD2,TRBJ2-2
TGTGCCAGCAGCTTAGCGATACAGAGCAATATGGGCTACACCTTC,CASSLAIQSNMGYTF,TRBV7-2,.,.,TRBJ1-2